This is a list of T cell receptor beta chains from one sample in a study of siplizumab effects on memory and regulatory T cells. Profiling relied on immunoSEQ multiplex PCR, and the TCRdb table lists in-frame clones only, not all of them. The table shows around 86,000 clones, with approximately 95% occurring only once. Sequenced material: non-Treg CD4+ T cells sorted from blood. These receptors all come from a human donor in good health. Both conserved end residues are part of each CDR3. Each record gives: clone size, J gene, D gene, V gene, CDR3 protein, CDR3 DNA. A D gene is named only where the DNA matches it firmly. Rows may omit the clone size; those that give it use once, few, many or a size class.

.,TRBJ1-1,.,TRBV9,CASSVDGYTEAFF,TGTGCCAGCAGCGTAGATGGATACACTGAAGCTTTCTTT
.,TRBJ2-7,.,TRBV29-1,CSGWVGAEQYF,TGCAGCGGGTGGGTAGGGGCCGAGCAGTACTTC
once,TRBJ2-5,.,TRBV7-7,CASSFGSGETQYF,TGTGCTAGCAGCTTTGGGTCGGGGGAGACCCAGTACTTC
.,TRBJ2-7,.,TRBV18,CASSPTASDSYEQYF,TGTGCCAGCTCACCAACCGCTAGCGACTCCTACGAGCAGTACTTC
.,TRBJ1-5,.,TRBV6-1,CASSEGQLNQPQHF,TGTGCCAGCAGTGAAGGGCAGCTCAATCAGCCCCAGCATTTT
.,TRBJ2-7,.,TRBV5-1,CASSRSDGRSYEQYF,TGCGCCAGCAGTCGGTCCGATGGCAGGTCCTACGAGCAGTACTTC
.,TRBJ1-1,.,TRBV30,CAWNRAPEAFF,TGTGCCTGGAACAGGGCTCCTGAAGCTTTCTTT
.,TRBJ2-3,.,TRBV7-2,CASSLGWGASTDTQYF,TGTGCCAGCAGCTTAGGTTGGGGGGCCAGCACAGATACGCAGTATTTT
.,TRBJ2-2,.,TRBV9,CASSGDATGELFF,TGTGCCAGCAGCGGGGACGCCACCGGGGAGCTGTTTTTT
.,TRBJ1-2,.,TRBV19,CASSIGFRYGYTF,TGTGCCAGTAGTATAGGATTTAGGTACGGCTACACCTTC
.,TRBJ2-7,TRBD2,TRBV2,CASRSSWGGINEQYF,TGTGCCAGCAGGAGCTCCTGGGGGGGGATTAACGAGCAGTACTTC
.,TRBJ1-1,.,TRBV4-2,CASSQDFLGNAFF,TGTGCCAGCAGCCAAGATTTCTTAGGGAACGCTTTCTTT
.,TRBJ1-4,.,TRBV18,CASSLQENEKLFF,TGTGCCAGCTCTCTCCAGGAGAATGAAAAACTGTTTTTT
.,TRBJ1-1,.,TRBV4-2,CASSQEGGEAFF,TGTGCCAGCAGCCAAGAAGGGGGTGAAGCTTTCTTT
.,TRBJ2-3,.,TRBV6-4,CASSLGPHTDTQYF,TGTGCCAGCAGTCTAGGACCGCACACAGATACGCAGTATTTT
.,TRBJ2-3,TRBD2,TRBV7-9,CASSSNGGGRALQDTQYF,TGTGCCAGCAGCTCCAACGGAGGCGGGAGGGCTCTCCAAGATACGCAGTATTTT
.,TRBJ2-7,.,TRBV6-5,CASGVGIPYEQYF,TGTGCCAGCGGGGTAGGGATTCCCTACGAGCAGTACTTC
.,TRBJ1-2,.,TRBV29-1,CSVDMLRRLGYGYTF,TGCAGCGTTGATATGTTACGGAGGTTAGGCTATGGCTACACCTTC
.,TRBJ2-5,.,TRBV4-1,CASSPGPAKETQYF,TGCGCCAGCAGCCCGGGACCAGCCAAAGAGACCCAGTACTTC
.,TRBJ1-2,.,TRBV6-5,CASRGVGDYGYTF,TGTGCCAGCAGGGGGGTGGGGGACTATGGCTACACCTTC
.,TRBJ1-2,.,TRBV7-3,CASSKQGYGYTF,TGTGCCAGCAGCAAACAGGGCTATGGCTACACCTTC
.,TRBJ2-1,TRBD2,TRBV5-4,CASSSRTSGNNEQFF,TGTGCCAGCAGCTCACGGACTAGCGGAAACAATGAGCAGTTCTTC
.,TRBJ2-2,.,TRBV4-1,CASSQEDLTLNTGELFF,TGCGCCAGCAGCCAAGAAGACCTGACCCTGAACACCGGGGAGCTGTTTTTT
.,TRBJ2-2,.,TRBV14,CASSQDPGVRGTGELFF,TGTGCCAGCAGCCAAGATCCCGGGGTTCGAGGGACCGGGGAGCTGTTTTTT
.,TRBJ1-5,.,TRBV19,CASSPDVREGQPQHF,TGTGCCAGTAGTCCGGATGTCAGGGAGGGTCAGCCCCAGCATTTT
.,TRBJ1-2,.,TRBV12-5,CASGPLSNYGYTF,TGTGCTAGTGGTCCTCTATCAAACTATGGCTACACCTTC
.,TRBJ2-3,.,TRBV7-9,CASSLQGFADTQYF,TGTGCCAGCAGCTTACAGGGTTTCGCAGATACGCAGTATTTT
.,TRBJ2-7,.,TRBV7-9,CASSLEVEYEQYF,TGTGCCAGCAGCTTAGAGGTAGAATACGAGCAGTACTTC
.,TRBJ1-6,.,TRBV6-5,CASTGVVNSPLHF,TGTGCCAGCACAGGGGTCGTTAATTCACCCCTCCACTTT
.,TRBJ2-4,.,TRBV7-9,CASSLESEAEYF,TGTGCCAGCAGCTTAGAGAGTGAAGCGGAGTACTTC
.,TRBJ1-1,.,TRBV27,CASRGHSWNTEAFF,TGTGCCAGCAGAGGGCACAGTTGGAACACTGAAGCTTTCTTT
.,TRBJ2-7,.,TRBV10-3,CAISESVPSMDGRSEQYF,TGTGCCATCAGTGAGAGTGTCCCCTCCATGGACGGTCGAAGCGAGCAGTACTTC
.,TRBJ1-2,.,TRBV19,CASSIPGDYGYTF,TGTGCCAGTAGTATACCGGGGGACTATGGCTACACCTTC
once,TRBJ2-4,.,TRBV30,CAWSVALAKNIQYF,TGTGCCTGGAGTGTAGCACTAGCCAAAAACATTCAGTACTTC
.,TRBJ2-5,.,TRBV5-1,CASSLAQETQYF,TGCGCCAGCAGCTTGGCCCAAGAGACCCAGTACTTC
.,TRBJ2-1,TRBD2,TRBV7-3,CASSFLAGEYNEQFF,TGTGCCAGCAGCTTCCTCGCGGGAGAATACAATGAGCAGTTCTTC
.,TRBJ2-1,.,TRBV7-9,CASSSGWGEQFF,TGTGCCAGCAGCTCCGGATGGGGTGAGCAGTTCTTC
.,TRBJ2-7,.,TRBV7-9,CVSSLGAGREQYF,TGTGTCAGCAGCTTAGGGGCCGGGCGCGAGCAGTACTTC
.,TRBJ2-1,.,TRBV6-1,CASRRDGYNEQFF,TGTGCCAGCAGAAGGGACGGGTACAATGAGCAGTTCTTC
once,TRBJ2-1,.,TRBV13,CASSFAGVEQFF,TGTGCCAGCAGCTTCGCAGGGGTTGAGCAGTTCTTC
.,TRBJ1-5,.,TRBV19,CASSIFGGAAQPQHF,TGTGCCAGTAGTATCTTCGGGGGCGCCGCTCAGCCCCAGCATTTT
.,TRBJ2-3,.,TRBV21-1,CASSPHRAEDTQYF,TGTGCCAGCAGCCCCCACAGGGCTGAAGATACGCAGTATTTT